At least ten counts were recorded for the clone carrying this T cell receptor (beta chain). The CDR3 loop spans 12 amino acids. Germline V gene data show CDR1 as SGHTA and CDR2 as FQGNSA. V gave up 5 bases and J gave up 8 bases, with 9 bases separating them. The sample's time point: newly diagnosed GD, antithyroid drugs for less than 3 months. Making the TCR library involved RNA that had been extracted from PBMCs. This record comes from a study of regulatory T cells in long-lasting Graves disease. Building the TCR beta libraries relied on iRepertoire HTBI primers, and CDR3 regions underwent Arm-PCR. TCRdb reprocessed the multiplex PCR reads with MiXCR, giving one entry per CDR3 protein. The sample has over 200,000 distinct CDR3 sequences; around 20% are singletons.

The receptor was derived from a female donor with Graves disease. The chain combines TRBV7-2 with TRBJ1-4; D not certain. This sample comprised peripheral blood mononuclear cells (PBMCs), obtained at new diagnosis, from a patient treated with antithyroid drugs. As DNA, the CDR3 is TGTGCCAGCAGCCCAGGACGGGAAAAACTGTTTTTT. It translates to CASSPGREKLFF.